Following are 4 T cell receptor beta chains from one sample sequenced in a study of blood T cell repertoires in COVID-19. Profiling relied on immunoSEQ multiplex PCR, and the TCRdb table lists in-frame clones only, not all of them. Here the sample spans tens of thousands of clones, 89% being singletons. The sequencing input was peripheral blood. The receptors derive from a man aged 60 to 75 with COVID-19, enrolled during active disease.

This chain uses TRBV29-1 with TRBJ1-4; TRBD1 matches 8 bases. Germline V CDR1 and CDR2: SQVTM, ANQGSEA. The CDR3 is made up of 14 amino acids. V was clipped by 3 bases and J by 10 bases; unmatched bases: 10. CDR3 loop: CSVDTRQGAGKLFF. CDR3 coding DNA: TGCAGCGTTGATACTCGGCAGGGGGCGGGAAAACTGTTTTTT.

This clone appeared once. The gene calls are TRBV2 and TRBJ1-4, with D perhaps matching TRBD1 (5 bases). This CDR3 is 14 amino acids long. V lost 10 bases to trimming and J lost 4 bases, with 16 bases between them. Looked up from germline, CDR1 is SNHLY and CDR2 is FYNNEI. CDR3 in amino acids: CATSGKRFNEKLFF. In DNA form, the CDR3 reads TGTGCCACCTCAGGGAAAAGGTTTAATGAAAAACTGTTTTTT.

This clone has only a few counts. This chain links TRBV28 with TRBJ1-3; TRBD1 agrees at 12 bases. Germline V gene lookup returns CDR1 MDHEN and CDR2 SYDVKM. The trim removed 6 bases at V and 4 bases at J, leaving 10 bases unmatched. The CDR3 length is 17 residues. In nucleotides, the CDR3 is TGTGCCAGCAGCCTCACCCGGGACAGGGGGCGAGGAAACACCATATATTTT. It codes for CASSLTRDRGRGNTIYF.

The rearrangement links TRBV7-9 to TRBJ2-3; 7 nucleotides line up with TRBD2. The CDR3 has 15 residues. Trimming removed 5 bases from V and 1 base from J; junction bases left unmatched: 6. Germline V gives CDR1 SEHNR, CDR2 FQNEAQ (reference sequence). The CDR3, as DNA: TGTGCCAGCAGCCTGAAGCGGGAAGGCACAGATACGCAGTATTTT. Its translation: CASSLKREGTDTQYF.